The 15 T cell receptor beta chains below were found in one sample sequenced in a study of blood T cell repertoires in COVID-19. Method: immunoSEQ multiplex PCR; TCRdb's copy keeps in-frame clones and lacks some. This table holds roughly 250,000 clones, more than 75% found once. Sample: peripheral blood. These receptors were obtained from an older woman with active or convalescent COVID-19.

The V call is TRBV7-2, the J call TRBJ1-5, with a weak D call TRBD1 (5 bases). The germline CDR1 and CDR2 sequences are SGHTA and FQGNSA. Deletions cut 3 bases from V and 7 bases from J, with 13 bases between. This CDR3 has 14 amino acids. This CDR3 is CASSFVGEGQPQHF. CDR3 nucleotides: TGTGCCAGCAGCTTTGTGGGGGAGGGGCAGCCCCAGCATTTT.

The gene calls are TRBV14 and TRBJ1-4; D possibly corresponds to TRBD1 (5 bases). CDR3 length equals 13 residues. CDR1 and CDR2 from the germline V gene are SGHDN and FVKESK. V was pared by 4 bases and J by 5 bases, with 8 bases between. Here the CDR3 DNA reads TGTGCCAGCAGCCCGGGACTGAATGAAAAACTGTTTTTT. Its translation: CASSPGLNEKLFF.

This chain connects TRBV30 to TRBJ1-3; no reliable D call. Deletions cut 1 base from V and 5 bases from J, with 9 bases between. The V gene's germline CDR1 is GTSNPN and CDR2 SVGIG (reference sequence). The CDR3 consists of 13 residues. The CDR3 coding sequence is TGTGCCTGGAGTGCCGGGAGGCGAAACACCATATATTTT. This codes for CAWSAGRRNTIYF.

The genes are TRBV20-1 and TRBJ2-5, with a tentative D call TRBD2 (7 bases). V was pared by 6 bases and J by 4 bases, with 9 bases between. Per germline, CDR1 DFQATT and CDR2 SNEGSKA (reference sequence). The CDR3 has 11 residues. DNA for the CDR3: TGCAGTGCAAGGGGGGGAGAGACCCAGTACTTC. Translated: CSARGGETQYF.

This chain links TRBV5-1 with TRBJ2-7, with 10 bases aligning to TRBD1. After removal of 3 bases from V and 8 bases from J, the junction contained 5 bases not matched to a gene. This CDR3 spans 13 amino acids. Germline loops: CDR1 SGHRS, CDR2 YFSETQ. As DNA, the CDR3 is TGCGCCAGCAGCTCGACAGGGGGCTTGCAGCAGTACTTC. Protein product: CASSSTGGLQQYF.

The chain employs TRBV2 and TRBJ1-2, with a tentative D call TRBD1 (5 bases). Trimming stripped 8 bases from V and 1 base from J, with 11 bases between. Germline V lookup: CDR1 SNHLY, CDR2 FYNNEI. The CDR3 runs to 13 residues. Here the CDR3 reads CASALDNNYGYTF. The CDR3 nucleotides are TGTGCCAGCGCCTTGGACAATAACTATGGCTACACCTTC.

This clone was observed a few times. The chain recombines TRBV2 with TRBJ1-3; perhaps TRBD1 as D (6 bases). The germline gives CDR1 SNHLY, CDR2 FYNNEI. V was shortened by 3 bases and J by 0 bases, with 18 bases between the two germline ends. CDR3 length: 18 amino acids. The CDR3 nucleotides are TGTGCCAGCAGTGATACTATTCCCAGGGGACCCTCTGGAAACACCATATATTTT. The encoded protein is CASSDTIPRGPSGNTIYF.

The chain couples TRBV5-1 to TRBJ1-1, with TRBD1 as a possible D gene (5 bases). The V gene lost 4 bases and the J gene lost 0 bases, with 16 bases spanning the gap. From germline, CDR1 is SGHRS and CDR2 YFSETQ. This CDR3 is built from 16 residues. The CDR3 nucleotides read TGCGCCAGCAGCCCGTCGGGCCAGGGCATGAACACTGAAGCTTTCTTT. It translates to CASSPSGQGMNTEAFF.

The chain combines TRBV29-1 with TRBJ1-1; TRBD1 matches at 8 bases. This CDR3 has 13 amino acids. Germline V gene lookup returns CDR1 SQVTM and CDR2 ANQGSEA. The ends lost 8 bases at V and 0 bases at J; junction bases unmatched: 5. CDR3 DNA: TGCAGCTCATGGACAGGGATGAACACTGAAGCTTTCTTT. It codes for CSSWTGMNTEAFF.

The chain links TRBV28 to TRBJ2-7; 9 nucleotides line up with TRBD2. Per germline, CDR1 MDHEN and CDR2 SYDVKM. After removal of 4 bases from V and 4 bases from J, the junction contained 5 bases not matched to a gene. This CDR3 spans 14 amino acids. The DNA for the CDR3 is TGTGCCAGCAGTTATACTAGCGGGTTGTACGAGCAGTACTTC. It is translated as CASSYTSGLYEQYF.

This sequence joins TRBV15 and TRBJ2-3; 14 nucleotides line up with TRBD2. This CDR3 has 17 residues. The germline V gene encodes CDR1 LNHNV and CDR2 YYDKDF (reference sequence). V lost 3 bases and J lost 0; bases outside the gene matches: 2. The CDR3 sequence is CATSRTSGGASTDTQYF. CDR3 bases: TGTGCCACCAGCAGGACTAGCGGGGGGGCGAGCACAGATACGCAGTATTTT. The full variable domain, with the rest looked up from reference TRBV15 and TRBJ2-3, is DAMVIQNPRYQVTQFGKPVTLSCSQTLNHNVMYWYQQKSSQAPKLLFHYYDKDFNNEADTPDNFQSRRPNTSFCFLDIRSPGLGDTAMYLCATSRTSGGASTDTQYFGPGTRLTVL.

Concerning this clone: A read error may produce the germline difference seen at one junction end. This specimen includes other DNA sequences encoding the same CDR3. V is TRBV9 and J is TRBJ1-4, with 7 bases aligning to TRBD1. CDR1 SGDLS and CDR2 YYNGEE come from the germline V gene. CDR3 length: 15 residues. The CDR3 nucleotides read TGTGCCAGCAGCATCGGGACAGCAACAAATGAAAAACTGTTTTTT. This gives the protein CASSIGTATNEKLFF.

As DNA, the CDR3 is TGCGCCAGCAGCTTGGAGCGGGGGGGCCAAGAGACCCAGTACTTC. Protein sequence: CASSLERGGQETQYF. The chain carries TRBV5-1 and TRBJ2-5, with TRBD2 identical over 10 bases. With V trimmed by 0 bases and J by 1 base, 0 bases remained unmatched. The CDR3 length is 15 residues. Germline V gives CDR1 SGHRS, CDR2 YFSETQ.

There are a few counts of this clone. The genes are TRBV4-3 and TRBJ2-7; 8 nucleotides align to TRBD1. J was trimmed by 3 bases and V by 0 bases; bases with no gene match: 1. Germline lookup yields CDR1 LGHNA and CDR2 YSLEER. The CDR3 consists of 14 residues. The CDR3 loop is CASSQEGQGYEQYF. DNA for the CDR3: TGCGCCAGCAGCCAAGAAGGACAGGGCTACGAGCAGTACTTC.

V usage is TRBV10-2 and J usage is TRBJ2-3, with D possibly being TRBD2 (6 bases). V was trimmed by 2 bases and J by 0 bases, leaving 12 bases between them. The CDR3 is made up of 16 amino acids. Per germline, CDR1 WSHSY and CDR2 SAAADI. This CDR3 is CASSERPGGSTDTQYF. Written as DNA, the CDR3 is TGCGCCAGCAGTGAGAGGCCTGGGGGGAGCACAGATACGCAGTATTTT.